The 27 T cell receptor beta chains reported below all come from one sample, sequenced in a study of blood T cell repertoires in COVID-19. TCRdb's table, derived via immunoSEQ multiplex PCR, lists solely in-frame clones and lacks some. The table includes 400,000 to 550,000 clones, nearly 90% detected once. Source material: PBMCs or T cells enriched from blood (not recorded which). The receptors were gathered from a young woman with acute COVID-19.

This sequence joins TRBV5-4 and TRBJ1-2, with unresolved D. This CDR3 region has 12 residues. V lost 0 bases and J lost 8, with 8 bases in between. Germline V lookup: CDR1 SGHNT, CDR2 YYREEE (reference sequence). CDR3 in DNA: TGTGCCAGCAGCTTGGTTCCATTCGGCTACACCTTC. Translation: CASSLVPFGYTF. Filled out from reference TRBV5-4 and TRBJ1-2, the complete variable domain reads ETGVTQSPTHLIKTRGQQVTLRCSSQSGHNTVSWYQQALGQGPQFIFQYYREEENGRGNFPPRFSGLQFPNYSSELNVNALELDDSALYLCASSLVPFGYTFGSGTRLTVV.

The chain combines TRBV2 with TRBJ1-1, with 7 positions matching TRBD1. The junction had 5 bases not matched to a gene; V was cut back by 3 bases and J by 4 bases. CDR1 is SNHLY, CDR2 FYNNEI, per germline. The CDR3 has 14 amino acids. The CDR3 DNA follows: TGTGCCAGCAGTGATTGGGGACAGATCACTGAAGCTTTCTTT. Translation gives CASSDWGQITEAFF. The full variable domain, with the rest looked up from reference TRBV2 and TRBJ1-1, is EPEVTQTPSHQVTQMGQEVILRCVPISNHLYFYWYRQILGQKVEFLVSFYNNEISEKSEIFDDQFSVERPDGSNFTLKIRSTKLEDSAMYFCASSDWGQITEAFFGQGTRLTVV.

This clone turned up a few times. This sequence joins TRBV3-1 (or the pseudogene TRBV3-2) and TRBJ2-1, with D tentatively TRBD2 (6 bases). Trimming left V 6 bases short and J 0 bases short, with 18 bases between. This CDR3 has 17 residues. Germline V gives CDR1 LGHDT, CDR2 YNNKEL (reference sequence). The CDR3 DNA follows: TGTGCCAGCAGTCACTCCTCGACTAGAGCCTCCTACAATGAGCAGTTCTTC. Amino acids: CASSHSSTRASYNEQFF.

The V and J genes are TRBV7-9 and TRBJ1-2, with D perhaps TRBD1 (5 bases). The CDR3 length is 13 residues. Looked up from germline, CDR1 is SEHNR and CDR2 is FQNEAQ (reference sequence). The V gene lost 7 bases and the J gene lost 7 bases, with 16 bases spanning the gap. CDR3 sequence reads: CASTPQGKIGYTF. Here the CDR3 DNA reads TGTGCCAGCACCCCCCAGGGAAAAATTGGCTACACCTTC.

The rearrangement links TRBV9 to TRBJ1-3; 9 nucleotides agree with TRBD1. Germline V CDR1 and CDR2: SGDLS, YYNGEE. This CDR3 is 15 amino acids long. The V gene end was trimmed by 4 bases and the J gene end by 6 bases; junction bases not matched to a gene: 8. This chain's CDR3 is CASSPLGQGVNTIYF. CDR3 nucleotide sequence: TGTGCCAGCAGCCCCCTGGGACAGGGCGTAAACACCATATATTTT. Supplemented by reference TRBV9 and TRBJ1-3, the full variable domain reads DSGVTQTPKHLITATGQRVTLRCSPRSGDLSVYWYQQSLDQGLQFLIQYYNGEERAKGNILERFSAQQFPDLHSELNLSSLELGDSALYFCASSPLGQGVNTIYFGEGSWLTVV.

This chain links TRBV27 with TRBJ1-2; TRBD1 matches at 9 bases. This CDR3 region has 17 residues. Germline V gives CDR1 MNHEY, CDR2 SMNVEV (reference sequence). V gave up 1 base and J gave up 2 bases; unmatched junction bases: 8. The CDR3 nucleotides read TGTGCCAGCAGTTTATTTGGGACAGGGCAATTAAACTATGGCTACACCTTC. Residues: CASSLFGTGQLNYGYTF.

The CDR3 here is CASSRSSNTEAFF. Written as DNA, the CDR3 is TGTGCCAGCAGCCGATCCAGTAACACTGAAGCTTTCTTT. J is TRBJ1-1 and V is TRBV5-4; D gene ambiguous. Trimming pared 4 bases from V and 2 bases from J, leaving 9 bases between. This CDR3 is 13 amino acids long. From germline, CDR1 is SGHNT and CDR2 YYREEE (reference sequence).

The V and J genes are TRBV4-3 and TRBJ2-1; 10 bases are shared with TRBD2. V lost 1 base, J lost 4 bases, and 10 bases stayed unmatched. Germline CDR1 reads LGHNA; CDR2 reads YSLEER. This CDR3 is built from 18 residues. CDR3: CASSQAELAGHIYNEQFF. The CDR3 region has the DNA TGCGCCAGCAGCCAAGCGGAACTAGCGGGACACATATACAATGAGCAGTTCTTC.

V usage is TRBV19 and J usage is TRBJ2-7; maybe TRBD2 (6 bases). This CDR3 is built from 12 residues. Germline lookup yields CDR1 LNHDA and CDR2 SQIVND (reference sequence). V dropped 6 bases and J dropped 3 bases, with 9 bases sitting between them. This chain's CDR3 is CASSGEDYEQYF. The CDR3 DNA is TGTGCCAGTAGCGGGGAGGACTACGAGCAGTACTTC.

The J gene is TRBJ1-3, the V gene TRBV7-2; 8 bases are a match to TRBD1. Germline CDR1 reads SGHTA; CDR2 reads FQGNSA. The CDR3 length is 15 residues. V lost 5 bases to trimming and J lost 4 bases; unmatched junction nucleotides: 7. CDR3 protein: CASSTTTGAGNTIYF. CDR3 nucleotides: TGTGCCAGCAGCACCACGACAGGGGCCGGAAACACCATATATTTT.

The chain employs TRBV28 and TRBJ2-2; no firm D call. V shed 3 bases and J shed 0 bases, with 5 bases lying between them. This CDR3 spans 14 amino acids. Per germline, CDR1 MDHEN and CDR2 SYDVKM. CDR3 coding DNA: TGTGCCAGCAGTTTTCGGGCGAACACCGGGGAGCTGTTTTTT. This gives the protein CASSFRANTGELFF.

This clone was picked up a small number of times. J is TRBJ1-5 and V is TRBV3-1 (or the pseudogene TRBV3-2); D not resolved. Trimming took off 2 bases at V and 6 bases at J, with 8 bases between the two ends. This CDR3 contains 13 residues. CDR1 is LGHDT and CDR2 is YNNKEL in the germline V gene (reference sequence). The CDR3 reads CASSQFAGQPQHF. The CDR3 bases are TGTGCCAGCAGCCAATTTGCAGGTCAGCCCCAGCATTTT.

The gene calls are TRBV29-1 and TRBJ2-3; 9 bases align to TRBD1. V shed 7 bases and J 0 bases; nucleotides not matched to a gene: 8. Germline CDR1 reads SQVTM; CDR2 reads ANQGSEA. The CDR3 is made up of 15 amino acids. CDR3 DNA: TGCAGCGCACAAGACAGGGGGAAGAGCACAGATACGCAGTATTTT. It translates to CSAQDRGKSTDTQYF.

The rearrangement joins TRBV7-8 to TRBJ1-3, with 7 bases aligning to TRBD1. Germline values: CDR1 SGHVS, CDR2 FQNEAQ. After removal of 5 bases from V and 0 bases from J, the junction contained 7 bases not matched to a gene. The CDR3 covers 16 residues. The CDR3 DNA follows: TGTGCCAGCAGCCCCGACAGGGTTTTCTCTGGAAACACCATATATTTT. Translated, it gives CASSPDRVFSGNTIYF.

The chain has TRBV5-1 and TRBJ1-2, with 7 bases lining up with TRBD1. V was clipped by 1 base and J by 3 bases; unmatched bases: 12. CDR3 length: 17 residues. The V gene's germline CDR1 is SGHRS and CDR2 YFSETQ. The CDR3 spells CASSLRDGRGLDYGYTF. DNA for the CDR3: TGCGCCAGCAGCTTGCGGGATGGTAGGGGGCTCGACTATGGCTACACCTTC.

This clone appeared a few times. The chain's CDR3 is CASSRTNQETQYF. CDR3 nucleotide sequence: TGTGCCAGCAGCCGGACAAATCAAGAGACCCAGTACTTC. This chain joins TRBV7-9 and TRBJ2-5; a possible D gene is TRBD1 (5 bases). The CDR3 has 13 amino acids. The V gene lost 5 bases and the J gene lost 2 bases, with 9 bases spanning the gap. The germline gives CDR1 SEHNR, CDR2 FQNEAQ (reference sequence).

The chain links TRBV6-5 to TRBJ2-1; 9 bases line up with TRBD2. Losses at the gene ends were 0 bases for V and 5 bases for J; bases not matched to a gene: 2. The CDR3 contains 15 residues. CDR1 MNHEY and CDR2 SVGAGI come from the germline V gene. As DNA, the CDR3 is TGTGCCAGCAGTTACTCTAGCGGGAGTCACAATGAGCAGTTCTTC. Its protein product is CASSYSSGSHNEQFF.

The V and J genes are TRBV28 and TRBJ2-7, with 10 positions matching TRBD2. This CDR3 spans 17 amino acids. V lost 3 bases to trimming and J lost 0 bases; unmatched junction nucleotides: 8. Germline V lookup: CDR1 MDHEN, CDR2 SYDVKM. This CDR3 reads CASSFKLGLALSYEQYF. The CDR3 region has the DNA TGTGCCAGCAGTTTCAAGTTGGGACTAGCGCTCTCCTACGAGCAGTACTTC.

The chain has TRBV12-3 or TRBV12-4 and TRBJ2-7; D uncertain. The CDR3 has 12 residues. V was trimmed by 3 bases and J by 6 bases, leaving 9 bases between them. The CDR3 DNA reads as TGTGCCAGCAGTTTTTCCGGTGGCGAGCAGTACTTC. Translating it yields CASSFSGGEQYF.

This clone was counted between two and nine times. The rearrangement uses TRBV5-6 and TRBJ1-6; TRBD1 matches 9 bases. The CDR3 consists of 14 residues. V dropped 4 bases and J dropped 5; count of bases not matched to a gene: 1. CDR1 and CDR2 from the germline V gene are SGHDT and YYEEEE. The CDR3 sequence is CASSRDRDNSPLHF. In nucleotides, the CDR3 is TGTGCCAGCAGCCGGGACAGGGATAATTCACCCCTCCACTTT.

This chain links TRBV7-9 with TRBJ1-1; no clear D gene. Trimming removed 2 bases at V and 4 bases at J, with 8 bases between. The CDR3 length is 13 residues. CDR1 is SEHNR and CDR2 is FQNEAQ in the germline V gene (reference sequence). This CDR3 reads CASSLNSGTEAFF. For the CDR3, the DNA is TGTGCCAGCAGCTTAAATAGTGGCACTGAAGCTTTCTTT.

CDR3 residues: CATRKRESVNEQFF. DNA of the CDR3: TGTGCCACCAGGAAGCGGGAGTCTGTCAATGAGCAGTTCTTC. The rearrangement links TRBV19 to TRBJ2-1; 8 nucleotides match TRBD2. Germline trimming cut 10 bases from V and 6 bases from J; bases unmatched to any gene: 11. This CDR3 region has 14 residues. CDR1 LNHDA and CDR2 SQIVND come from the germline V gene (reference sequence).

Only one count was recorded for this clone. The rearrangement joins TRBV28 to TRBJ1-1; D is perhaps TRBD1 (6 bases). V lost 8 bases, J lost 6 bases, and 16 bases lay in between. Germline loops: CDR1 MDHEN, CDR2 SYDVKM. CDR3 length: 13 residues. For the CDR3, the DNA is TGTGCCAGCGCGCTACAGGGATCCGCTGAAGCTTTCTTT. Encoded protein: CASALQGSAEAFF. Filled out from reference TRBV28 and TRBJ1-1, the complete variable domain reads DVKVTQSSRYLVKRTGEKVFLECVQDMDHENMFWYRQDPGLGLRLIYFSYDVKMKEKGDIPEGYSVSREKKERFSLILESASTNQTSMYLCASALQGSAEAFFGQGTRLTVV.

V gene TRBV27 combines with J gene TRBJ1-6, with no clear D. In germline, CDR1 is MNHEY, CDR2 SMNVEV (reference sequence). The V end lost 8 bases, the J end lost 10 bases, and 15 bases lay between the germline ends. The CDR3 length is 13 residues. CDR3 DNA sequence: TGTGCCAGCGCCCAGCAACTAAGGTCACCCCTCCACTTT. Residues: CASAQQLRSPLHF.

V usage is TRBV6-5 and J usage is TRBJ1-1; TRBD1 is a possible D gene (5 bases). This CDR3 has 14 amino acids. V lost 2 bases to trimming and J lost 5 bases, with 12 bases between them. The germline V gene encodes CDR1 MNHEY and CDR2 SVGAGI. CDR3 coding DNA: TGTGCCAGCAGTTACCTTAAGGGGCTGACTGAAGCTTTCTTT. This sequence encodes CASSYLKGLTEAFF.

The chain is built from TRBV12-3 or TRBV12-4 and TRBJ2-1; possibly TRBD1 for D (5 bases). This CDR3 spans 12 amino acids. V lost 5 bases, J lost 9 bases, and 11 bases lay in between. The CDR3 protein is CASSQGLGEQFF. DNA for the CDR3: TGTGCCAGCAGTCAGGGTCTGGGTGAGCAGTTCTTC.

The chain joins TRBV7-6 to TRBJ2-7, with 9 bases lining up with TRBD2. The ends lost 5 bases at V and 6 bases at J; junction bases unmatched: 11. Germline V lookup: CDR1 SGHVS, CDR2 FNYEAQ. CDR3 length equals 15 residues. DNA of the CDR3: TGTGCCAGCAGCCTAAAAGCGGGAGGCTGGGTCGAGCAGTACTTC. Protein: CASSLKAGGWVEQYF.